One TCR beta chain is described in this entry. The antigen this receptor binds is unknown. Per-nucleotide qualities are absent, and no much larger clonotype sits a single base away. The data were obtained in a study of blood T cell repertoires in COVID-19 (dated by TCRdb to about 2020). Looking at the study overall: Samples from collaborators originated in the United States, Italy and Spain and spanned both the acute and convalescent phases of COVID-19. The prospective study material was composed of cDNA or gDNA derived from T cells, B-cell-depleted T cells, or PBMCs. The dataset comprised deeply sampled blood TCRbeta repertoires from subjects exposed to, actively infected with, or recovered from COVID-19. The repertoires were released in a freely available public database meant as a resource for research on the immune response to SARS-CoV-2. Samples were obtained from the ongoing ImmuneRACE study (first 160 participants) and from some 1,300 subjects provided by 6 global collaborators. Nearly every sample came with metadata listing a de-identified subject ID, COVID-19 status, age in years and sex. Where HLA class I and class II types were available, the types were taken from metadata supplied by the sample provider, not from assay-based typing.

Samples from volunteer blood donors who had recovered from COVID-19 were contributed by a second Seattle source. Whole blood was collected in K2EDTA tubes by collaborating institutions according to the institutions' own protocols. For TCRbeta analysis, collaborators shipped samples in one of three forms: frozen whole blood, isolated PBMCs, or DNA extracted from either of those sample types. TCRbeta CDR3 regions were amplified from genomic DNA by means of the immunoSEQ Assay, a bias-controlled multiplex PCR. The authors' pipeline ran thus. The number of nucleated cells in each sample was estimated from the amplification of reference gene primers within the assay. To quantify the absolute abundance of each unique TCRbeta CDR3 rearrangement, sequence reads were collapsed and filtered. For each sample, productive Simpson clonality was calculated as the square root of Simpson's diversity index over productive rearrangements. Imported from immuneACCESS, the table was reduced by TCRdb to in-frame sequences with V and J called. These copies leave out some clones; in studies compared against another copy, an unresolved V gene accounts for under half, and the cause of the remainder is not known. V, J and clone size are those of that table, while D and trimming were read from the DNA. The sample table holds around 230,000 clones, of which just over 85% were seen once. About 2.2% of the sample belongs to the ten largest clones.

General conclusions and limits of the study: The amount of clinical and demographic metadata varied by source and participant and was provided uncurated.

The CDR3 contains 16 residues, cysteine and phenylalanine counted. Solely the CDR3 DNA is kept, with 48 bases framed from the first base. Sequencing was done on a sample of peripheral blood. The rearrangement joined TRBV21-1 to TRBJ1-6; the D segment call TRBD1 is taken from the table without a DNA check. TRBV21-1 constitutes a pseudogene. The TCR was taken from a man younger than 45 who had recovered from COVID-19. The CDR3 amino acid sequence is: CASSRKRGLLNSPLHF. The DNA sequence is given as TGTGCCAGCAGCAGGAAAAGGGGGCTATTAAATTCACCCCTCCACTTT.